This T cell receptor (beta chain) derives from a study of CD8+CD57+ T cells in acquired aplastic anemia. In the study overall: Mean yield of DNA from sorted CD4+ and CD8+ cells was about 3.2 ug. CD4+ cells from healthy donors averaged roughly 11 million reads.

This clonotype was counted at least ten times. Its matching antigen is unknown. Study conclusions and caveats: Found in both controls and patients were 25 to 35 CD8+ CDR3 sequences. Significance was not reached for CD8+ Simpson's diversity between patients and controls.

The V end lost 6 bases, the J end lost 1 base, and 10 bases lay between the germline ends. CDR1 and CDR2 (germline): SQVTM, ANQGSEA. This CDR3 contains 13 residues. Researchers used genomic DNA as the template to profile TCR beta VDJ and CDR3. TCRdb analysed the reads with MiXCR anew, one entry per CDR3 protein. The profile covers tens of thousands of distinct CDR3 sequences, with around 44% appearing a single time and 66% taken by the ten largest. The chain combines TRBV29-1 with TRBJ1-3; D remains ambiguous. Sequenced sample: sorted CD4+, CD8+, or CD8+CD57+ T cells (not recorded which) from PBMCs. This TCR was recovered from a human donor in good health, serving as a control. CDR3 loop: CSVGLGSGNTIYF. CDR3 DNA sequence: TGCAGCGTGGGCCTAGGGTCTGGAAACACCATATATTTT.